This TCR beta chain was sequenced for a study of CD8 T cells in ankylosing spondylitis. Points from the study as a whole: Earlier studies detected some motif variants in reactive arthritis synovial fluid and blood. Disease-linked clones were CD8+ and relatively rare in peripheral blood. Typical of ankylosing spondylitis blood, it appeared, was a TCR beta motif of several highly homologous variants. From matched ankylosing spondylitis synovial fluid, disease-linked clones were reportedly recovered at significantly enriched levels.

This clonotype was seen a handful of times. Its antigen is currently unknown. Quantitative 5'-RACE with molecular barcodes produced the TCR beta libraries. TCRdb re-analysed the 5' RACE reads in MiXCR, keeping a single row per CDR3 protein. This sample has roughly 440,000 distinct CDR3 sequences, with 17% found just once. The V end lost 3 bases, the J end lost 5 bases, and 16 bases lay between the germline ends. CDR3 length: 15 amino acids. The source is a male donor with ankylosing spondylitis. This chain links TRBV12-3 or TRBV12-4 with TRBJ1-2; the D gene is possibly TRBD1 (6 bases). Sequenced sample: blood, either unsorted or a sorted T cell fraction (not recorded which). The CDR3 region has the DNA TGTGCCAGCAGTTTTAGTTCGGGGGCTACTTATGGCTACACCTTC. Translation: CASSFSSGATYGYTF.